This TCR beta chain was recorded in a study of T cell responses to AZD1222 COVID-19 vaccine. Data came from immunoSEQ multiplex PCR; TCRdb stores just in-frame clones and leaves some out. The profile shows 130,000 or so clones, less than 95% of them singletons. Only a few counts were recorded for this clone. Its cognate antigen is unknown. Study outcomes and limitations: Reports indicate that nearly half of spike-specific TCRs are directed at unmutated variant regions. The sample set comprised mostly white British donors with more females, and clonal diversity was possibly underestimated. Only a handful of AZD1222 recipients, several in all, had baseline seropositivity. A rise in Spike-specific TCR breadth and depth followed two AZD1222 doses.

CDR3 length: 14 residues. Germline assignment: CDR1 SGHRS and CDR2 YFSETQ. Trimming removed 5 bases from V and 5 bases from J; junction bases left unmatched: 3. The chain has TRBV5-1 and TRBJ2-5; 13 positions agree with TRBD2. The specimen comprised peripheral blood, sampled on day 0 of AZD1222 vaccination. This TCR was sampled from an adult in good health. The CDR3 sequence: CASRPGLAGETQYF. In DNA, the CDR3 is TGCGCCAGCAGGCCGGGACTAGCGGGGGAGACCCAGTACTTC. Full variable domain (remainder filled in from reference TRBV5-1 and TRBJ2-5): KAGVTQTPRYLIKTRGQQVTLSCSPISGHRSVSWYQQTPGQGLQFLFEYFSETQRNKGNFPGRFSGRQFSNSRSEMNVSTLELGDSALYLCASRPGLAGETQYFGPGTRLLVL.